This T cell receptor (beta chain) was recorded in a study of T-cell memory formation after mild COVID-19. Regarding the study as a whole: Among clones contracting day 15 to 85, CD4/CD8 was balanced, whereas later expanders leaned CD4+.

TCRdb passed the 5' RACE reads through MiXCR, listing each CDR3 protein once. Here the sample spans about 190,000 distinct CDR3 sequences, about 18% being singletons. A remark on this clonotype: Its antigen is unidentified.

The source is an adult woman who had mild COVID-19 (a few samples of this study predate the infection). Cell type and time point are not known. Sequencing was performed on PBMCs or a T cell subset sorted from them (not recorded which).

CDR3 nucleotide sequence: TGTGCCAGCAGCCCAAAACTCGGGGGGGCGACCGGGGAGCTGTTTTTT. It specifies CASSPKLGGATGELFF. The chain uses TRBV4-2 and TRBJ2-2; TRBD2 matches 8 bases. CDR3 length equals 16 residues. Germline trimming cut 4 bases from V and 5 bases from J; bases unmatched to any gene: 9. Germline loops: CDR1 LGHNA, CDR2 YNFKEQ.